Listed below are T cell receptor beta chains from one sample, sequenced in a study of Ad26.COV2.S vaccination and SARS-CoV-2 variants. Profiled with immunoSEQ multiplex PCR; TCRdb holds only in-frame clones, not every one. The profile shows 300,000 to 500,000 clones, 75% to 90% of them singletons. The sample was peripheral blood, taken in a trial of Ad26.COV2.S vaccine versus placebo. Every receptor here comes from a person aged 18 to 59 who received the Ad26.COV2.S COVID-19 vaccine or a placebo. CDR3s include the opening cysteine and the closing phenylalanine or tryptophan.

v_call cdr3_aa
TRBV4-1 CASSQERAGGNQPQHF
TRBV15 CATSRDKGEKLFF
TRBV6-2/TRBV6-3 CASSYSKTTNEKLFF
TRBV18 CASSPEDTDTQYF
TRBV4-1 CASSHLGGEQFF
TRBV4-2 CASSPEGSGGTNTQYF
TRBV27 CASSYPGGSGNTIYF
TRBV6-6 CASSHGGTYEQYF
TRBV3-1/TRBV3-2 CASSRQGRGGADTQYF
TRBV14 CASSYVTGGHGYTF
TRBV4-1 CASSQAPRGSTEAFF
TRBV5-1 CASSSNTDTQYF